The present TCR beta chain was sequenced within a study of T cell responses to AZD1222 COVID-19 vaccine. Study-wide results and limits: When two AZD1222 doses had been given, Spike-specific TCR breadth and depth rose. Across the whole spike, CD4 TCRs peaked at regions 160-218 and 743-854.

Sequenced by immunoSEQ multiplex PCR; TCRdb stores in-frame clones only, minus some. The sample yields about 140,000 clones, around 89% seen once. The CDR3 loop spans 13 amino acids. V lost 6 bases, J lost 6 bases, and 12 bases lay in between. CDR1 and CDR2 (germline): LNHDA, SQIVND (reference sequence). This clone showed up just a few times. Its antigen is unknown. The clonotype comes from an adult in good health. V and J are TRBV19 and TRBJ2-4, with D possibly being TRBD1 (6 bases). Sequencing was performed on peripheral blood, taken on day 0 of AZD1222 vaccination. The CDR3 loop reads CASSRGIRNIQYF. The CDR3 DNA follows: TGTGCCAGTAGCAGGGGAATCCGAAACATTCAGTACTTC.